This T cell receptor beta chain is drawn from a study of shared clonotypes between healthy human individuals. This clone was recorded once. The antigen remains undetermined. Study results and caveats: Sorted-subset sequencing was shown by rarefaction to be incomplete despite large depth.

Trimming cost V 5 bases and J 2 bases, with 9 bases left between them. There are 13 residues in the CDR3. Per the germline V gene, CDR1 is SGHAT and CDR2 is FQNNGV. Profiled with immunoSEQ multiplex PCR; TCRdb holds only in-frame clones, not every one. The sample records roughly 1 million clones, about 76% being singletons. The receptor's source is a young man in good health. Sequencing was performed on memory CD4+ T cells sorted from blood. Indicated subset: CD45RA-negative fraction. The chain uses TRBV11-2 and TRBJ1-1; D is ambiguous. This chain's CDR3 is CASSRADNTEAFF. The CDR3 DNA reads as TGTGCCAGCAGCCGAGCAGATAACACTGAAGCTTTCTTT.